Listed here are 17 T cell receptor beta chains from one sample, sequenced in a study of blood T cell repertoires in COVID-19. TCRdb keeps only in-frame clones here, not all; method: immunoSEQ multiplex PCR. The sample consists of 250,000 to 300,000 clones, around 83% of them appearing once. The sequencing input was PBMCs or T cells enriched from blood (not recorded which). All receptors come from a man aged 35 to 55 who had been exposed to COVID-19.

The V gene is TRBV24-1, the J gene TRBJ2-2, with 7 bases aligning to TRBD1. Germline V lookup: CDR1 KGHDR, CDR2 SFDVKD. The length of the CDR3 is 13 residues. V gave up 9 bases and J gave up 0 bases; unmatched junction bases: 0. CDR3 DNA: TGTGCCACCGGGACAGCGAACACCGGGGAGCTGTTTTTT. Translated: CATGTANTGELFF.

The J gene is TRBJ2-5, the V gene TRBV14; D unclear. Germline V gene sequence: CDR1 SGHDN, CDR2 FVKESK. Trimming left V 2 bases short and J 2 bases short, with 9 bases between. CDR3 length: 14 residues. The DNA of the CDR3 is TGTGCCAGCAGCCAATTCGGTTTACAAGAGACCCAGTACTTC. As protein: CASSQFGLQETQYF.

Of note for this clone: Distinct nucleotide sequences in the sample also encode this CDR3. The chain couples TRBV12-3 or TRBV12-4 to TRBJ1-1; D not resolved. Trimming removed 3 bases from V and 4 bases from J, with 9 bases in between. The CDR3 is 13 amino acids. The DNA for the CDR3 is TGTGCCAGCAGTTTCGGGTTGGGCACTGAAGCTTTCTTT. Protein: CASSFGLGTEAFF.

The chain employs TRBV10-3 and TRBJ1-2, with no clear D. Trimming took 0 bases from V and 8 from J, leaving 19 bases between them. Germline-derived CDR1 and CDR2 are ENHRY and SYGVKD. The CDR3 sequence is 16 residues long. For the CDR3, the DNA is TGTGCCATCAGTGAGTCGAACTTTATTCGCTCACGGGGCTACACCTTC. Encoded protein: CAISESNFIRSRGYTF.

The rearrangement links TRBV7-3 to TRBJ2-3; D is unclear. Deletions cut 4 bases from V and 2 bases from J, with 7 bases between. Looked up from germline, CDR1 is SGHTA and CDR2 is FQGTGA. This CDR3 contains 13 residues. CDR3 residues: CASSSRLTDTQYF. The CDR3 DNA follows: TGTGCCAGCAGCTCTAGACTCACAGATACGCAGTATTTT.

J is TRBJ2-7 and V is TRBV14; 9 nucleotides match TRBD2. V shed 0 bases and J 8 bases; nucleotides not matched to a gene: 5. This CDR3 is built from 14 residues. Germline lookup yields CDR1 SGHDN and CDR2 FVKESK. CDR3 amino acids: CASSQDPTSGKQYF. The CDR3 DNA reads TGTGCCAGCAGCCAAGATCCGACTAGCGGCAAGCAGTACTTC.

This chain connects TRBV5-1 to TRBJ1-3; TRBD1 might be the D (5 bases). Germline V gene data show CDR1 as SGHRS and CDR2 as YFSETQ. The CDR3 length is 15 residues. Trimming pared 3 bases from V and 0 bases from J, leaving 10 bases between. The CDR3 DNA follows: TGCGCCAGCAGCTCTTTCCAGGGCTCTGGAAACACCATATATTTT. Translated: CASSSFQGSGNTIYF.

The V call is TRBV7-9, the J call TRBJ2-7; D remains ambiguous. V lost 4 bases and J 7 bases, leaving 17 bases between the germline ends. The V gene's germline CDR1 is SEHNR and CDR2 FQNEAQ (reference sequence). The CDR3 runs to 14 residues. CDR3 in amino acids: CASSSLLGQTEQYF. For the CDR3, the DNA is TGTGCCAGCAGCTCTCTATTGGGCCAGACAGAGCAGTACTTC.

This chain links TRBV5-8 with TRBJ2-7, with 8 positions matching TRBD1. The CDR3 loop spans 13 amino acids. V lost 4 bases, J lost 2 bases, and 2 bases stayed unmatched. Germline V gene data show CDR1 as SGHTS and CDR2 as YDEGEE. CDR3 in amino acids: CASSRDRPYEQYF. For the CDR3, the DNA is TGTGCCAGCAGCCGGGACAGGCCCTACGAGCAGTACTTC.

This clone was recorded at least ten times. This chain links TRBV12-3 or TRBV12-4 with TRBJ2-5; D possibly corresponds to TRBD2 (6 bases). The V end was cut by 3 bases, the J end by 4 bases, with 9 bases between. There are 13 residues in the CDR3. DNA of the CDR3: TGTGCCAGCAGTTTTGGAGGGAGAGAGACCCAGTACTTC. Residues: CASSFGGRETQYF.

The gene calls are TRBV6-5 and TRBJ1-2, with TRBD1 identical over 8 bases. Germline-derived CDR1 and CDR2 are MNHEY and SVGAGI. The CDR3 runs to 14 residues. Trimming at V came to 4 bases and at J to 7 bases, leaving 8 bases not matched to a gene. The CDR3 sequence: CASSFGQGLGGYTF. The CDR3 bases are TGTGCCAGCAGTTTCGGACAGGGCCTTGGTGGCTACACCTTC.

V and J are TRBV9 and TRBJ1-6, with 8 nucleotides matching TRBD1. The CDR3 spans 16 residues. From germline, CDR1 is SGDLS and CDR2 YYNGEE. J lost 14 bases, V lost 3 bases, and 16 bases had no gene match. The CDR3 DNA reads TGTGCCAGCAGCGCGAGCGGGACAGGTGGCCCCCCAGCCCTCCACTTT. Protein sequence: CASSASGTGGPPALHF.

The chain combines TRBV30 with TRBJ2-7; TRBD2 is a possible D gene (6 bases). Germline CDR1 is GTSNPN and CDR2 is SVGIG (reference sequence). Trimming took off 0 bases at V and 0 bases at J, with 21 bases between the two ends. The CDR3 spans 18 residues. The CDR3 spells CAWSVQGGRRGSSYEQYF. The CDR3 coding sequence is TGTGCCTGGAGTGTACAAGGAGGGAGGAGAGGCAGCTCCTACGAGCAGTACTTC.

Regarding this clone: The sample has other DNA sequences that encode this CDR3 too. V usage is TRBV25-1 and J usage is TRBJ2-2, with 7 bases aligning to TRBD2. Trimming took 4 bases from V and 5 from J; bases not matched to a gene: 10. Germline lookup yields CDR1 MGHDK and CDR2 SYGVNS. The CDR3 covers 16 residues. The CDR3 nucleotides read TGTGCCAGCAGTGTGTCTAGCGGAGCTTTTACCGGGGAGCTGTTTTTT. Translated: CASSVSSGAFTGELFF.

This clone came up a few times. This chain connects TRBV9 to TRBJ1-4; D uncertain. Trimming left V 4 bases short and J 0 bases short, with 10 bases between. Germline CDR1 SGDLS, CDR2 YYNGEE. This CDR3 is 15 amino acids long. The CDR3: CASSSLAATNEKLFF. Here the CDR3 DNA reads TGTGCCAGCAGCTCGTTAGCTGCAACTAATGAAAAACTGTTTTTT.

CDR3 coding DNA: TGTGCCAGCAGTGAAGCGGGCCCACCCGGTGAGCAGTTCTTC. Amino acids: CASSEAGPPGEQFF. The chain links TRBV2 to TRBJ2-1; D not certain. CDR1 is SNHLY, CDR2 FYNNEI, per germline. The germline V and J ends were trimmed by 0 bases and 9 bases, with 12 bases remaining between them. The CDR3 has 14 amino acids. The full variable domain, completed using reference TRBV2 and TRBJ2-1, is EPEVTQTPSHQVTQMGQEVILRCVPISNHLYFYWYRQILGQKVEFLVSFYNNEISEKSEIFDDQFSVERPDGSNFTLKIRSTKLEDSAMYFCASSEAGPPGEQFFGPGTRLTVL.

The rearrangement uses TRBV20-1 and TRBJ2-1, with a possible D match to TRBD1 (5 bases). The V and J ends lost 6 bases and 9 bases respectively, with 12 bases between them. The CDR3 length is 11 residues. Germline-derived CDR1 and CDR2 are DFQATT and SNEGSKA (reference sequence). CDR3 bases: TGCAGTGCCCCAGGGCAGGCTGAGCAGTTCTTC. Its translation: CSAPGQAEQFF.